A single sample gave rise to the 12 T cell receptor beta chains below, sequenced in a study of T cells in Graves' hyperthyroidism and ophthalmopathy. The investigators amplified TCR beta CDR3 regions from RNA transcripts. The primer set for the first-round RT-PCR of the TCR CDR3 was HTBI. A single record per CDR3 protein comes from TCRdb applying MiXCR to the multiplex PCR reads. The sample lists about 350,000 distinct CDR3 sequences; 13% to 15% were seen once. The source material was blood. The receptors here all came from an older woman with Graves' ophthalmopathy.

This clonotype was counted ten times or more. This rearrangement joins TRBV20-1 to TRBJ2-3, with TRBD2 matching over 13 bases. After removal of 5 bases from V and 6 bases from J, the junction contained 8 bases not matched to a gene. The length of the CDR3 is 15 residues. Germline values: CDR1 DFQATT, CDR2 SNEGSKA (reference sequence). In DNA, the CDR3 is TGCAGTGCTGCACGGACTAGCGGGGGTGGCGATACGCAGTATTTT. Translated: CSAARTSGGGDTQYF.

The chain has TRBV6-1 and TRBJ2-1, with 9 bases lining up with TRBD2. Losses at the gene ends were 5 bases for V and 3 bases for J; bases not matched to a gene: 8. Germline V lookup: CDR1 MNHNS, CDR2 SASEGT. The CDR3 is 16 amino acids. CDR3 loop: CASSSLLAGVYNEQFF. The CDR3 DNA reads as TGTGCCAGCAGTTCTCTACTAGCGGGTGTCTACAATGAGCAGTTCTTC.

This clonotype was recorded many times. This chain uses TRBV2 with TRBJ2-7; 12 bases align to TRBD1. CDR3 length: 17 residues. Trimming took 6 bases from V and 5 from J; bases not matched to a gene: 14. Germline V gene data show CDR1 as SNHLY and CDR2 as FYNNEI. CDR3 nucleotides: TGTGCCAGCAGCGCTTATATTGGGGACAGGGGGCTCCACGAGCAGTACTTC. It encodes CASSAYIGDRGLHEQYF. The complete variable domain, with remaining parts taken from reference TRBV2 and TRBJ2-7, reads EPEVTQTPSHQVTQMGQEVILRCVPISNHLYFYWYRQILGQKVEFLVSFYNNEISEKSEIFDDQFSVERPDGSNFTLKIRSTKLEDSAMYFCASSAYIGDRGLHEQYFGPGTRLTVT.

In this sample, this clonotype turned up many times. V and J are TRBV11-2 and TRBJ1-3, with D unclear. Germline V gene sequence: CDR1 SGHAT, CDR2 FQNNGV. The CDR3 runs to 11 residues. V was cut by 5 bases and J by 8 bases, with 7 bases left in between. The CDR3 sequence: CASSPRDTIYF. CDR3 in DNA: TGTGCCAGCAGCCCCCGAGACACCATATATTTT.

This clonotype showed up many times. CDR3 sequence reads: CSAFPGQGLETQYF. The CDR3 DNA sequence: TGCAGTGCTTTCCCGGGACAGGGTTTGGAGACCCAGTACTTC. The V call is TRBV20-1, the J call TRBJ2-5, with 9 bases matching TRBD1. Per germline, CDR1 DFQATT and CDR2 SNEGSKA (reference sequence). Trimming at V came to 5 bases and at J to 5 bases, leaving 9 bases not matched to a gene. CDR3 length: 14 amino acids.

The chain combines TRBV27 with TRBJ1-4; D uncertain. This CDR3 is 15 amino acids long. Germline V gives CDR1 MNHEY, CDR2 SMNVEV (reference sequence). The V gene lost 5 bases and the J gene lost 8 bases, with 18 bases spanning the gap. CDR3 nucleotide sequence: TGTGCCAGCAGTCTAACGGGCGGACTTGGGGAAAAACTGTTTTTT. This codes for CASSLTGGLGEKLFF.

This clonotype was counted many times. The chain carries TRBV28 and TRBJ2-1; 14 bases align to TRBD2. Germline V lookup: CDR1 MDHEN, CDR2 SYDVKM. CDR3 length equals 17 residues. The V gene end was trimmed by 6 bases and the J gene end by 6 bases; junction bases not matched to a gene: 10. The CDR3 nucleotides read TGTGCCAGCAGCCGGGGACTAGCGGGAGAGTTCATCAATGAGCAGTTCTTC. This gives the protein CASSRGLAGEFINEQFF.

This clonotype showed up just a few times. This chain uses TRBV12-3 or TRBV12-4 with TRBJ1-3; D is undetermined. The CDR3 is made up of 13 amino acids. The V end was cut by 2 bases, the J end by 8 bases, with 10 bases between. The CDR3 nucleotides are TGTGCCAGCAGTTTATTGAGGAAGGACACCATATATTTT. It is translated as CASSLLRKDTIYF.

DNA of the CDR3: TGTGCCAGCAGGGACTTTGGCGGGGAGCTGTTTTTT. This gives the protein CASRDFGGELFF. The chain employs TRBV6-2 or TRBV6-3 and TRBJ2-2; D is perhaps TRBD2 (5 bases). The CDR3 consists of 12 residues. Germline V gives CDR1 MNHEY, CDR2 SVGEGT. V shed 6 bases and J shed 7 bases, with 9 bases lying between them.

The sample holds many counts of this clonotype. The chain is built from TRBV28 and TRBJ1-2, with D tentatively TRBD1 (6 bases). Between the trimmed V and J ends, which lost 5 bases and 4 bases, there was a span of 17 bases. This CDR3 is 15 amino acids long. Germline CDR1 reads MDHEN; CDR2 reads SYDVKM. The CDR3 sequence is CASSGGGALSYGYTF. Here the CDR3 DNA reads TGTGCCAGCAGTGGGGGGGGCGCGTTGAGCTATGGCTACACCTTC.

This clonotype was observed once. A single base separates this from a much larger clone, so it may be a read error. The genes are TRBV7-9 and TRBJ2-3; 8 nucleotides match TRBD2. This CDR3 contains 15 residues. V lost 1 base and J lost 4; bases outside the gene matches: 4. Germline V lookup: CDR1 SEHNR, CDR2 FQNEAQ (reference sequence). The CDR3 DNA follows: TGTGCCAGCAGCTTAGGCGGGAGGCCCGCAGATACGCAGTATTTT. Its translation is CASSLGGRPADTQYF.

This clonotype was seen ten or more times. This chain links TRBV5-1 with TRBJ2-7; 10 bases match TRBD1. The CDR3 is 13 amino acids. CDR1 and CDR2 (germline): SGHRS, YFSETQ. After removal of 5 bases from V and 5 bases from J, the junction contained 4 bases not matched to a gene. Written as DNA, the CDR3 is TGCGCCAGCAGGGACAGGGGGATCGACGAGCAGTACTTC. The encoded protein is CASRDRGIDEQYF. Combining the CDR3 with reference TRBV5-1 and TRBJ2-7 gives the whole variable domain KAGVTQTPRYLIKTRGQQVTLSCSPISGHRSVSWYQQTPGQGLQFLFEYFSETQRNKGNFPGRFSGRQFSNSRSEMNVSTLELGDSALYLCASRDRGIDEQYFGPGTRLTVT.